This T cell receptor beta chain was observed in a study of metastatic and nonmetastatic thyroid tumors (dated by TCRdb to the early 2020s). Background on the whole study: For patients with malignant and with benign thyroid disease, the researchers compared repertoires between peripheral blood samples and tumor or nodule tissue samples.

Broader findings and caveats from the paper: TCR beta diversity was reported as significantly higher in malignant tumors than in benign nodules, in both blood and tumor samples.

Relative to germline, V is missing 3 bases and J is missing 1 base, with 12 bases of the junction outside any gene match. From the cysteine up to the phenylalanine, the CDR3 has a length of 18 residues. Left in the record is the CDR3 DNA by itself, 54 bases read in frame from the first base. In the germline V gene, CDR1 corresponds to MGHRA and CDR2 to YSYEKL. There are many counts of this clone. Its antigen remains undetermined. Base qualities are not provided; no much larger clone lies one nucleotide away. None of the patients had been given any treatment before thyroid surgery. The study retrospectively analysed patient clinical samples collected from about 2012 to 2018 using T-cell receptor beta sequencing. Library prep was done by PCR. Sequencing relied on an Illumina HiSeq 4000. High-throughput sequencing was used to profile the TCR beta-chain CDR3 region of every patient. As for how the authors treated the data: The researchers built a classifier to tell apart papillary thyroid cancer patients with distant metastasis, based on CDR3 differences among clinicopathological groups. The Shannon index was used to assess repertoire diversity, and the Morisita-Horn index was used to assess tumor-blood repertoire similarity. The public reads were quality trimmed at Q25 with fastp and then assembled into clones with MiXCR by TCRdb, keeping productive beta chains. None of the V and J calls come from the authors' own analysis; TCRdb made them. In all, the sample holds tens of thousands of clones, and 20% to 30% of those were seen once. Approximately 21% of the sample is held by the ten biggest clonotypes.

The receptor's source is a female donor with papillary thyroid cancer or a benign thyroid nodule (not recorded which). Some clones in this sample may be carry-over from other donors' samples. Material for sequencing was blood. The rearrangement combines TRBV4-1 with TRBJ2-7; 10 central bases correspond to TRBD1. CDR3 protein: CASSQTLVRDRGSYEQYF. The DNA is as follows: TGCGCCAGCAGCCAGACCCTTGTCCGGGACAGGGGTTCCTACGAGCAGTACTTC.